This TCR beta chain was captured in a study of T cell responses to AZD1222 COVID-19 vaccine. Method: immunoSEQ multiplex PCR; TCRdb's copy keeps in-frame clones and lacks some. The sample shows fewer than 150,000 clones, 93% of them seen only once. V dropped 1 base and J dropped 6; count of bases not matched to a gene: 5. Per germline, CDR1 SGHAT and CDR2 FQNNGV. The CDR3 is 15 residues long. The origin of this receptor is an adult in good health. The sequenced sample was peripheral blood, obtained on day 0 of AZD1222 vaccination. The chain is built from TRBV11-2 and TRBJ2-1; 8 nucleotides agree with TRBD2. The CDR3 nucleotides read TGTGCCAGCAGCTTAGCGGGGGGGTTTTCCAATGAGCAGTTCTTC. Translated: CASSLAGGFSNEQFF. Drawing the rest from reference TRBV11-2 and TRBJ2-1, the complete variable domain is EAGVAQSPRYKIIEKRQSVAFWCNPISGHATLYWYQQILGQGPKLLIQFQNNGVVDDSQLPKDRFSAERLKGVDSTLKIQPAKLEDSAVYLCASSLAGGFSNEQFFGPGTRLTVL.